This T cell receptor (beta chain) was recorded in a study of cytomegalovirus exposure and HLA in healthy donors. Study background: Approximately 180 million T cells yielded around 100 million unique TCR beta sequences, as an earlier analysis found. Whole-study results and caveats: The study listed roughly 150 cytomegalovirus-associated TCR beta chains. In vitro work confirmed that a few CMV-associated chains recognize CMV antigens.

Vbeta (60) and Jbeta (13) primers were used in the PCR. The protocol was immunoSEQ multiplex PCR, while the TCRdb copy is restricted to in-frame clones and leaves out a portion. The sample lists some 180,000 clones; roughly four fifths were seen once. Germline CDR1 reads KGHSH; CDR2 reads LQKENI. There are 13 residues in the CDR3. Trimming removed 1 base from V and 11 bases from J, with 14 bases in between. This clone was counted only a few times. What it recognizes is unknown. The specimen sequenced was PBMCs. The chain carries TRBV18 and TRBJ1-1; D may be TRBD1 (6 bases). This TCR was recovered from a man aged 40-49 years in good health and CMV-seropositive. CDR3 amino acids: CASSPQDRIHAFF. The CDR3 DNA is TGTGCCAGCTCACCACAAGACAGGATACATGCTTTCTTT.